This T cell receptor beta chain is drawn from a study of cytomegalovirus exposure and HLA in healthy donors (dated by TCRdb to about 2017). With respect to the entire study: In an earlier analysis of 450 to 750 of the donors, around 290 Gb of sequence data and 95 million to 130 million unique TCR beta sequences from about 190 million T cells were reported. The number of donors typed differed by locus, with 629-630 for A, B, C, DRB1 and DQB1, 522 for DQA1, over 600 for DPA1, and some 450 for DPB1. Several DR-DQ haplotypes were handled as single units for association and clustering because linkage in the cohort was strong. The study was designed to test whether signatures of past pathogen exposure could be identified by cataloging public T cell receptors. In the later analysis, no new phenotypic data were used to find candidate immune exposures; instead, reliance was placed on TCR beta sequences and their occurrence across donors. Of the roughly 400 genotyped donors, 81% fell in the genetic ancestry cluster associated with self-reported Caucasian donors. To predict cytomegalovirus infection status, the study combined high-throughput TCR immunosequencing, statistical association of individual TCRs with disease status, and machine learning. Alongside the repertoire data, information on donor age, sex, ethnicity and CMV serostatus was compiled. To study patterns of TCR occurrence, a later analysis re-analyzed previously published TCR beta repertoires from 600 to 750 donors and added high-resolution HLA genotyping. The study used immunosequencing to profile the T cell repertoires of more than 650 subjects and linked those repertoires to cytomegalovirus serostatus. Both class I and class II loci were covered by HLA typing, at four-digit resolution. Every discovery cohort repertoire had been produced on one sequencing platform. Besides the first cohort of roughly 660 subjects, a separate validation cohort made up of 95 to 150 different subjects was used. To decide whether each TCR beta V gene segment behaved as functional or pseudogenic, an earlier analysis of approximately 620 of the donors relied on high-throughput TCR beta sequencing. A later genetic analysis used genome-wide SNP genotypes for 398 of the 666 donors, treating that subset as a discovery cohort. Among about 410 genotyped donors of the cohort, an average of approximately 220,000 unique TCR beta nucleotide sequences was sequenced per donor, of which roughly 17% were non-productive. About 280 gigabases of sequencing data and 80 million or so unique TCR sequences were included in an early release covering several hundred HLA-typed donors. Study-wide conclusions, independent of this receptor: The earlier analysis of 587 of the donors excluded over 15 rarely observed V segments, including chromosome 9 orphons, because counts were too low. A further reported finding was that TCR beta sequences accurately predicted the HLA-A and HLA-B alleles for most subjects in the first cohort. The authors suggested that the approach could potentially be extended to other disease states and immunological phenotypes. Assigning TCR associations to individual alleles was difficult when HLA alleles, especially DR and DQ, strongly co-occurred. Linkage disequilibrium might explain the correlated functional status among segregating V segments, but an unknown experimental factor could not be excluded. The sequencing pipeline was judged likely to have produced a cluster of highly shared sequence variants as a technical artifact. Immune exposure information for the cohort was limited to CMV serostatus. Compared with the roughly 670-donor mean, donors in an Asian-associated ancestry cluster had fewer N-insertions in productive TCRs, according to a later genetic analysis. Most TCR sequences were seen in very few donors, while some public TCRs were found in many individuals. Only TCR beta chains were sequenced in this cohort, and the absence of alpha or paired-chain data limited detectable features. A later analysis associated some 17,000 TCR beta sequences with specific HLA alleles at a false discovery rate of 0.05. Broadly in line with IMGT annotations, most TCR beta V segments showed up in productive rearrangements about 87% or about 30% of the time in an earlier analysis of several hundred of the donors. In a later analysis, most CMV-associated TCR beta chains were found to appear HLA-restricted, with HLA associations seemingly driven largely by CMV exposure. Some IMGT-functional V segments, including TRBV6-2 and TRBV6-3, could not be distinguished by the 87-base-pair reads and were therefore excluded. Presence/absence analyses assumed roughly uniform sequencing depth across donors, an assumption that may not hold. In vitro tests confirmed that a few of the cytomegalovirus-associated TCR beta chains recognize cytomegalovirus antigens. In both the original and validation cohorts, the classifier was reported to diagnose cytomegalovirus status with high specificity and sensitivity. Because HLA typing was missing for some donors at each locus, association tests included only the typed subset. In a later analysis, TCR association rates were found to vary across HLA loci, with the most associated TCRs seen for DRB1 alleles and the fewest for HLA-C alleles. A later analysis reported that several top co-occurrence clusters appeared linked to parvovirus B19, influenza, CMV and Epstein-Barr virus. The study listed approximately 160 TCR beta chains as associated with cytomegalovirus. An association between a missense DCLRE1C variant and V-gene and J-gene trimming of TCR beta chains was found in a later genetic analysis and replicated in an independent cohort. Compared with equally common non-associated chains, HLA-associated TCR beta chains in a later analysis were more clonally expanded and had lower generation probabilities.

As for this clone: Its target antigen remains unknown. Nothing much larger sits one base from this clone, and base qualities are not available.

V loses 3 bases at its end and J loses 2 bases; junction bases beyond the gene matches: 7. The germline V gene provides CDR1 SNHLY and CDR2 FYNNEI. The CDR3 starts with the cysteine, ends with the phenylalanine, and has 16 residues. Only CDR3 DNA remains: 48 bases, in frame from the first base. Library method: the immunoSEQ multiplex PCR assay. A mixture of 60 forward primers for TCR Vbeta segments and 13 reverse primers for TCR Jbeta segments was used in the multiplex PCR. The CDR3 region of rearranged TCR beta genes was amplified from genomic DNA by a multiplex PCR assay. The amplified TCR beta libraries were sequenced on the Illumina HiSeq System as 87-base-pair reads. Per the authors' processing: A later analysis tallied roughly 76 million unique TCR beta chains across the 700 or so repertoires, and around 12 million of those chains were shared by two or more donors. To remove PCR and sequencing errors, raw reads were error-corrected and collapsed into unique sequences using a nearest-neighbor algorithm that merged closely related sequences. V, D and J gene segments were assigned by aligning CDR3 sequences to IMGT reference sequences. For a sequence to be retained, a match of at least six nucleotides was required to both a V gene segment and a J gene segment. Rearrangements were called productive when the CDR3 lacked stop codons and stayed in frame with V and J; all others were non-productive. Following IMGT convention, CDR3 was defined as the stretch from the second conserved V-encoded cysteine up to the conserved J-encoded phenylalanine. The earlier analysis of about 560 of the donors excluded any sequence lacking an unambiguous match to a single V gene segment. An earlier analysis of 500 to 700 of the donors classified V segments as functional when productive rearrangements were above 56.7% and as segregating when the standard deviation between donors was above 5%. A statistical classification framework was built for diagnosing cytomegalovirus status from the catalog of TCR beta chain sequences. In a later analysis, V and J genes were assigned by comparing TCR nucleotide sequences against IMGT/GENE-DB human TR gene sequences. In a later analysis, CDR3 sequences and most-parsimonious VDJ recombination scenarios were assigned using the TCRdist pipeline. A later analysis defined each TCR beta chain by its CDR3 amino acid sequence plus V-gene family, and excluded reads lacking a unique V-gene family. A later analysis removed several hundred highly shared, low-generation-probability nucleotide sequences to deal with suspected cross-contamination and a sequencing artifact. In a later analysis, a clonal expansion index for each public chain was calculated from normalized within-repertoire ranks of inferred template counts. Generation probabilities in a later analysis came from a VDJ recombination model fitted to out-of-frame rearrangements, and those results were checked against IGoR. Hypergeometric tests were used in a later analysis to score TCR-TCR, TCR-HLA and TCR-CMV co-occurrence, with a repertoire-size bias correction applied to the TCR pairs. A later analysis estimated false discovery rates by permuting HLA or CMV assignments 20 times. A later analysis grouped co-occurring TCRs with DBSCAN, adding TCRdist sequence similarity when clustering within HLA-allele-positive subsets. For co-occurrence clustering, repertoires with fewer than 30,000 or more than 120,000 public chains were excluded, along with roughly 5 repertoires with anomalous nucleotide sharing. TCRdb took over this immuneACCESS table, retaining in-frame rearrangements with V and J assigned. Such tables are incomplete; in checked studies, under half of the missing clones stem from an unresolved V gene, and the remainder is unexplained. V, J and clone size are taken as reported in that table, and D and trimming were inferred from the DNA itself. This sample lists about 250,000 clones; about 85% were detected once. Jointly, the top ten make up roughly 0.26% of the sample.

The cohort was made up of several hundred healthy bone marrow donors. At the time of sampling, all cohort members were nominally healthy, though unrecorded immune exposures were likely present. The donor was CMV seronegative and was included in the group of over 300 seronegative cohort members. Every donor gave a peripheral blood sample, and the peripheral blood mononuclear cells from that sample were used for TCR beta sequencing. Genomic DNA extraction from the blood cell samples was performed with the Qiagen DNeasy Blood Extraction Kit. The sample taken for sequencing was PBMCs. The chain is encoded by TRBV2 joined to TRBJ2-3; 8 bases in between match TRBD2. This TCR was recovered from a girl aged 2 to 10 in good health and CMV-seronegative. The nucleotide sequence is TGTGCCAGCAGTGAGGTCATTAGCGGGGACACAGATACGCAGTATTTT. This translates into CASSEVISGDTDTQYF.